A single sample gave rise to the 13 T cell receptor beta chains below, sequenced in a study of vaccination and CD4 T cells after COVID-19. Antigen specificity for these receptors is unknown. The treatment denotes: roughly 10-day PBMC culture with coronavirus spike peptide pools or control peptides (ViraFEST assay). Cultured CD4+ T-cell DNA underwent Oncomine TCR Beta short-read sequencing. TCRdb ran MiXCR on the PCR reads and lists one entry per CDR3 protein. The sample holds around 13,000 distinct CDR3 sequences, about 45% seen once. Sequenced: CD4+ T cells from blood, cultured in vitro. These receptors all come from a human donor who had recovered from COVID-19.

The CDR3 sequence is CASSLGLTSGRDEQFF. CDR3 in DNA: TGCGCCAGCAGCTTGGGGCTTACTAGCGGGAGGGATGAGCAGTTCTTC. The V gene is TRBV5-1, the J gene TRBJ2-1; 13 positions agree with TRBD2. Germline-derived CDR1 and CDR2 are SGHRS and YFSETQ. The CDR3 has 16 residues. The V and J ends lost 0 bases and 8 bases, in that order; junction bases with no gene match: 5.

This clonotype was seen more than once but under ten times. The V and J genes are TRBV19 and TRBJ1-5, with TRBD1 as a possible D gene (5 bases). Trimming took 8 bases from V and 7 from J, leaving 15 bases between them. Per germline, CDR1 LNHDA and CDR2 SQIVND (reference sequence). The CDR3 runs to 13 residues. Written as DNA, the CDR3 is TGTGCCAGTGCCCCCGGGGGGGACCAGCCCCAGCATTTT. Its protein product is CASAPGGDQPQHF.

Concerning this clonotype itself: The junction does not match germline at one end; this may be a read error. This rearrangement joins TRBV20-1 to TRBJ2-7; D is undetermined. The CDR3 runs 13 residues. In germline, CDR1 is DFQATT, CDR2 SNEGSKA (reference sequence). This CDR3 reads CSARASGSHEQYF. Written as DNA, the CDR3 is TGCAGTGCTAGAGCCTCAGGCTCCCACGAGCAGTACTTC.

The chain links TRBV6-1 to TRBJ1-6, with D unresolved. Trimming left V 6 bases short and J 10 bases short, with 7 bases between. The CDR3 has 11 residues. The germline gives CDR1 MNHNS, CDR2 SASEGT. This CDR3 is CASRETSPLHF. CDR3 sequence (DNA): TGTGCCAGCAGGGAGACCTCACCCCTCCACTTT.

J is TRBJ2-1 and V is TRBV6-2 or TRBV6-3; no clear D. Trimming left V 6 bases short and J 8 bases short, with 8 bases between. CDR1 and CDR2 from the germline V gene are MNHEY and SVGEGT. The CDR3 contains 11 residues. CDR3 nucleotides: TGTGCCAGCAGCAAGTATTATGAGCAGTTCTTC. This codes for CASSKYYEQFF.

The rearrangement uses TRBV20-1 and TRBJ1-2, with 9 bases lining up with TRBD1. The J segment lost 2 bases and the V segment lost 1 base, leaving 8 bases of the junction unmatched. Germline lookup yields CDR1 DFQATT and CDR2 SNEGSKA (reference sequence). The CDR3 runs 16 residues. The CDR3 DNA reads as TGCAGTGCTAGAGCCTTGACCGGGACAGGGAACTATGGCTACACCTTC. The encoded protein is CSARALTGTGNYGYTF.

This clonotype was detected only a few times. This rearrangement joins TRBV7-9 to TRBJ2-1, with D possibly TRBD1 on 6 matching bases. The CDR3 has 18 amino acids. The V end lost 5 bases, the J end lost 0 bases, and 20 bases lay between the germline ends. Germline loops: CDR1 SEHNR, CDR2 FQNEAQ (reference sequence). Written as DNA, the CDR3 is TGTGCCAGCAGCCCTACCCGACAGGCTCTCTCCTCCTACAATGAGCAGTTCTTC. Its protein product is CASSPTRQALSSYNEQFF.

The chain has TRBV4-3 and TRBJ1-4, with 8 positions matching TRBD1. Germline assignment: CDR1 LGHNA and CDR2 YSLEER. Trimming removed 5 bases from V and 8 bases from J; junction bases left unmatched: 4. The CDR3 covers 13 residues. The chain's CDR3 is CASSVDREEKLFF. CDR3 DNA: TGCGCCAGCAGCGTGGACAGGGAAGAAAAACTGTTTTTT.

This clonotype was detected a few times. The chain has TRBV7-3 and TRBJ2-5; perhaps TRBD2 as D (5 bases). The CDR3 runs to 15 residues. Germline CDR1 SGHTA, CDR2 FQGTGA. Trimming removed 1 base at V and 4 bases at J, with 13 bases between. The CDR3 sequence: CASSLSGIGVETQYF. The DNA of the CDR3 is TGTGCCAGCAGCTTAAGTGGGATCGGGGTAGAGACCCAGTACTTC.

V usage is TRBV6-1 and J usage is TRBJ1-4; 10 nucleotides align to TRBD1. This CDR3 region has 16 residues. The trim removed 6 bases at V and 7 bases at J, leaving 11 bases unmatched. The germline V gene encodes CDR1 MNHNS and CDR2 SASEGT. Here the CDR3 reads CASRPRDRGLGEKLFF. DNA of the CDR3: TGTGCCAGCAGACCCCGTGACAGGGGGCTTGGTGAAAAACTGTTTTTT.

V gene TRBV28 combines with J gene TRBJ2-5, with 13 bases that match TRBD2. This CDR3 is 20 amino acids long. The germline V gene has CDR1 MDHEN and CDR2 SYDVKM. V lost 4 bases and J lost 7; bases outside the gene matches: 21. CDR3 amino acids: CASSSFGPRTSGRVGRTQYF. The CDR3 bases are TGTGCCAGCAGTTCGTTCGGGCCAAGGACTAGCGGGAGAGTAGGGAGGACCCAGTACTTC. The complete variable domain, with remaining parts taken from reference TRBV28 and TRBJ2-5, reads DVKVTQSSRYLVKRTGEKVFLECVQDMDHENMFWYRQDPGLGLRLIYFSYDVKMKEKGDIPEGYSVSREKKERFSLILESASTNQTSMYLCASSSFGPRTSGRVGRTQYFGPGTRLLVL.

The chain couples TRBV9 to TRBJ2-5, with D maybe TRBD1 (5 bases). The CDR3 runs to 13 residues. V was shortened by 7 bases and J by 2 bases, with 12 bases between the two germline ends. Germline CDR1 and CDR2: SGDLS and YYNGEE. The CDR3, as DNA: TGTGCCAGCTCACCGACAGAACAAGAGACCCAGTACTTC. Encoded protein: CASSPTEQETQYF.

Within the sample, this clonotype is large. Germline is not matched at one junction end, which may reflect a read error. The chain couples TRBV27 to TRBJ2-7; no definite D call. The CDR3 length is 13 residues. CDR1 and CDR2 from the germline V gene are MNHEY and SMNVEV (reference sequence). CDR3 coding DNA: TGTGCCAGCAGTTTCCAAGACCGCCCCATCCTACACTTC. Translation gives CASSFQDRPILHF.